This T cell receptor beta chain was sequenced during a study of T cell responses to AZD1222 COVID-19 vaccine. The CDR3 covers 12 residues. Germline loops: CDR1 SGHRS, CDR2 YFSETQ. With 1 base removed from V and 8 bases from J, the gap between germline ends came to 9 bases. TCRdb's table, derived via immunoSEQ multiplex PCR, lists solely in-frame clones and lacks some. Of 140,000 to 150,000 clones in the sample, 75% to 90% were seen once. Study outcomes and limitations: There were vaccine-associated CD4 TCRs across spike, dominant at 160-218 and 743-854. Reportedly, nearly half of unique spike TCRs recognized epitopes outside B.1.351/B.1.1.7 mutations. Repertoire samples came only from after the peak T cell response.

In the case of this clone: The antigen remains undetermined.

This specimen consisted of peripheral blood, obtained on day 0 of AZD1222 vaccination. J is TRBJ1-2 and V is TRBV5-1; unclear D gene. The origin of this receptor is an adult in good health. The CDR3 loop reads CASSLIGSGYTF. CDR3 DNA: TGCGCCAGCAGCTTGATCGGGTCCGGCTACACCTTC.